A single sample is the source of the 5 T cell receptor beta chains below, sequenced in a study of T cells after yellow fever vaccination. TCRdb called the 5' RACE reads again in MiXCR, with one record for every CDR3 protein. The table includes roughly 300,000 distinct CDR3 sequences, around 8.1% detected once. Specimen: PBMCs, collected around 45 days after the first yellow fever vaccination. These receptors were collected from a young man who received the YFV17D yellow fever vaccine.

The chain uses TRBV5-6 and TRBJ1-2; D gene ambiguous. The CDR3 consists of 15 residues. The V end was cut by 4 bases, the J end by 0 bases, with 13 bases between. CDR1 and CDR2 from the germline V gene are SGHDT and YYEEEE. The DNA of the CDR3 is TGTGCCAGCAGCCGCGGCAGAACAACTAACTATGGCTACACCTTC. Translated, it gives CASSRGRTTNYGYTF.

There are a few counts of this clonotype. The J gene is TRBJ1-5, the V gene TRBV18; 8 bases are a match to TRBD1. Trimming at V came to 3 bases and at J to 7 bases, leaving 8 bases not matched to a gene. CDR1 and CDR2 from the germline V gene are KGHSH and LQKENI. This CDR3 has 15 residues. The CDR3 bases are TGTGCCAGCTCACCTCAGGGGGCTGTAGGACAGCCCCAGCATTTT. Its protein is CASSPQGAVGQPQHF.

The chain couples TRBV7-9 to TRBJ2-1; 8 nucleotides line up with TRBD2. Germline CDR1 SEHNR, CDR2 FQNEAQ (reference sequence). This CDR3 region has 16 residues. The J segment lost 7 bases and the V segment lost 5 bases, leaving 13 bases of the junction unmatched. This CDR3 reads CASSPRTSLGDNEQFF. The DNA of the CDR3 is TGTGCCAGCAGCCCTCGGACTAGCCTAGGGGATAATGAGCAGTTCTTC.

The chain is built from TRBV1 and TRBJ1-1; the table calls TRBD1, which could not be checked here. TRBV1 is a documented pseudogene. This CDR3 has 14 amino acids. CDR3 nucleotide sequence: TGTGCCAGCAGTCCAGACAGAGAGCACACTGAAGCTTTCTTT. It translates to CASSPDREHTEAFF.

This clonotype was found a few times. The rearrangement uses TRBV12-3 or TRBV12-4 and TRBJ2-7, with D possibly TRBD1 on 6 matching bases. V was clipped by 4 bases and J by 3 bases, with 10 bases between them. CDR3 length: 13 residues. The CDR3 loop is CASSSPGDYEQYV. CDR3 nucleotide sequence: TGTGCCAGCAGTTCCCCAGGGGACTACGAGCAGTACGTC.